The 26 T cell receptor beta chains listed next were all sequenced from one sample in a study of blood T cells in healthy people across ages. A second about 7 to 12 cycle PCR used barcoded and J-beta primers. TCRdb reprocessed the 5' RACE reads with MiXCR, giving one entry per CDR3 protein. The sample lists about 580,000 distinct CDR3 sequences, about 45% occurring once. The sample comprised blood. The receptors come from a man older than 75 in good health.

This chain uses TRBV20-1 with TRBJ2-5; 12 nucleotides align to TRBD2. CDR3 size: 18 residues. The germline V gene encodes CDR1 DFQATT and CDR2 SNEGSKA (reference sequence). Trimming took 3 bases from V and 1 from J; bases not matched to a gene: 12. CDR3 amino acids: CSARSLAGGTLLQETQYF. The DNA for the CDR3 is TGCAGTGCTAGGTCTCTAGCGGGGGGGACCCTCCTCCAAGAGACCCAGTACTTC.

This clonotype was recorded a few times. The rearrangement links TRBV12-3 or TRBV12-4 to TRBJ2-7; D is possibly TRBD1 (6 bases). V shed 7 bases and J shed 4 bases, with 14 bases lying between them. The CDR3 is made up of 13 amino acids. The CDR3 DNA reads TGTGCCAGCACTACCGGGACACCGTACGAGCAGTACTTC. It codes for CASTTGTPYEQYF.

This clonotype was picked up many times. The genes are TRBV20-1 and TRBJ2-1; tentatively, D is TRBD1 (5 bases). Germline lookup yields CDR1 DFQATT and CDR2 SNEGSKA (reference sequence). The V and J ends lost 5 bases and 5 bases respectively, with 13 bases between them. The CDR3 contains 13 residues. The DNA of the CDR3 is TGCAGTGCTTGGTGGACATTAAACAATGAGCAGTTCTTC. Translating gives CSAWWTLNNEQFF.

This chain connects TRBV6-6 to TRBJ2-7; D gene unclear. CDR3 length: 14 residues. CDR1 is MNHNY and CDR2 is SVGAGI in the germline V gene (reference sequence). Deletions cut 6 bases from V and 2 bases from J, with 14 bases between. The CDR3 region is CASSSSQFTYEQYF. For the CDR3, the DNA is TGTGCCAGCAGCTCCTCGCAGTTTACCTACGAGCAGTACTTC.

V usage is TRBV7-2 and J usage is TRBJ2-1, with 7 bases identical to TRBD2. V shed 2 bases and J 6 bases; nucleotides not matched to a gene: 16. The germline V gene has CDR1 SGHTA and CDR2 FQGNSA. The CDR3 totals 18 residues. As DNA, the CDR3 is TGTGCCAGCAGCTTAAGATACGGCGGGAGAACGTTAAGCAATGAGCAGTTCTTC. This encodes CASSLRYGGRTLSNEQFF.

The CDR3 region is CASSPSGDRSWETQYF. CDR3 nucleotides: TGTGCCAGCAGTCCCTCTGGGGATAGAAGCTGGGAGACCCAGTACTTC. The chain uses TRBV12-3 or TRBV12-4 and TRBJ2-7; the D is unclear. The end of the DNA is better explained by TRBJ2-5, so the J call may be wrong. The CDR3 contains 16 residues.

This rearrangement joins TRBV20-1 to TRBJ2-7; maybe TRBD1 (6 bases). Trimming took 5 bases from V and 4 from J, leaving 18 bases between them. Germline loops: CDR1 DFQATT, CDR2 SNEGSKA (reference sequence). The CDR3 totals 14 residues. This CDR3 reads CSASKGTGNYEQYF. CDR3 DNA: TGCAGTGCTTCCAAAGGTACAGGGAATTACGAGCAGTACTTC.

In its sample, this clonotype was seen once. This rearrangement joins TRBV4-3 to TRBJ1-4; no clear D gene. With 1 base removed from V and 7 bases from J, the gap between germline ends came to 13 bases. The CDR3 spans 15 residues. Germline V lookup: CDR1 LGHNA, CDR2 YSLEER. The CDR3 DNA follows: TGCGCCAGCAGCCAAGTTGGGCGAAGCGGTGAAAAACTGTTTTTT. Translation: CASSQVGRSGEKLFF.

Many counts were recorded for this clonotype. The chain joins TRBV6-6 to TRBJ1-1, with no clear D. Looked up from germline, CDR1 is MNHNY and CDR2 is SVGAGI (reference sequence). The CDR3 runs 13 residues. V was clipped by 2 bases and J by 5 bases, with 9 bases between them. The CDR3 loop is CASSYDGLTEAFF. The CDR3 DNA reads TGTGCCAGCAGTTACGATGGGTTAACTGAAGCTTTCTTT.

V usage is TRBV7-2 and J usage is TRBJ2-7; D ambiguous. Per the germline V gene, CDR1 is SGHTA and CDR2 is FQGNSA. Trimming pared 5 bases from V and 0 bases from J, leaving 5 bases between. The CDR3 totals 12 residues. The CDR3 DNA is TGTGCCAGCAGCCGGTACTCCTACGAGCAGTACTTC. Its protein is CASSRYSYEQYF.

This chain connects TRBV20-1 to TRBJ2-7, with D maybe TRBD1 (6 bases). Trimming took 6 bases from V and 0 from J, leaving 21 bases between them. The CDR3 is made up of 16 amino acids. From germline, CDR1 is DFQATT and CDR2 SNEGSKA (reference sequence). The CDR3 here is CSATPPTGESSYEQYF. For the CDR3, the DNA is TGCAGTGCCACGCCACCGACAGGCGAGAGCTCCTACGAGCAGTACTTC.

The gene calls are TRBV7-3 and TRBJ2-1; the match to TRBD2 covers 9 bases. V was pared by 1 base and J by 4 bases, with 11 bases of the junction left unmatched. The CDR3 length is 18 residues. CDR1 and CDR2 from the germline V gene are SGHTA and FQGTGA. CDR3 nucleotide sequence: TGTGCCAGCAGCTTAAATAGCGGGGGAGCTCCCTCTTACAATGAGCAGTTCTTC. Amino acids: CASSLNSGGAPSYNEQFF.

This clonotype was counted between two and nine times. The V call is TRBV11-2, the J call TRBJ2-7, with D tentatively TRBD1 (6 bases). The length of the CDR3 is 15 residues. V was clipped by 1 base and J by 5 bases, with 15 bases between them. Germline assignment: CDR1 SGHAT and CDR2 FQNNGV. The CDR3 nucleotides are TGTGCCAGCAGCTTAGCCGCAGGGGTATTCGACGAGCAGTACTTC. It encodes CASSLAAGVFDEQYF.

This chain connects TRBV7-2 to TRBJ2-1; D ambiguous. Trimming cost V 2 bases and J 6 bases, with 8 bases left between them. Germline V gives CDR1 SGHTA, CDR2 FQGNSA. The CDR3 runs to 13 residues. The chain's CDR3 is CASSLRLVNEQFF. The CDR3 region has the DNA TGTGCCAGCAGCTTACGACTGGTCAATGAGCAGTTCTTC. The full variable domain, rest sourced from reference TRBV7-2 and TRBJ2-1, is GAGVSQSPSNKVTEKGKDVELRCDPISGHTALYWYRQSLGQGLEFLIYFQGNSAPDKSGLPSDRFSAERTGGSVSTLTIQRTQQEDSAVYLCASSLRLVNEQFFGPGTRLTVL.

The chain carries TRBV10-2 and TRBJ1-2; 10 bases match TRBD1. The CDR3 spans 15 residues. The V gene end was trimmed by 2 bases and the J gene end by 4 bases; junction bases not matched to a gene: 4. Per germline, CDR1 WSHSY and CDR2 SAAADI. DNA of the CDR3: TGCGCCAGCAGTGAGCTGGGACAGGGGACCTATGGCTACACCTTC. It is translated as CASSELGQGTYGYTF.

V usage is TRBV20-1 and J usage is TRBJ2-1; 7 bases fit TRBD1. This CDR3 spans 13 amino acids. The ends lost 8 bases at V and 4 bases at J; junction bases unmatched: 8. Germline CDR1 DFQATT, CDR2 SNEGSKA (reference sequence). The CDR3 region is CSNRDSPYNEQFF. The CDR3 DNA reads TGCAGTAACCGGGACAGTCCTTACAATGAGCAGTTCTTC.

This clonotype came up a few times. The chain combines TRBV5-1 with TRBJ2-1; D is perhaps TRBD2 (9 bases). This CDR3 is built from 20 residues. CDR1 is SGHRS and CDR2 is YFSETQ in the germline V gene. Deletions cut 0 bases from V and 1 base from J, with 23 bases between. CDR3 residues: CASSLAGDRRLAASYNEQFF. The CDR3 DNA is TGCGCCAGCAGCTTGGCCGGGGACAGGCGACTAGCGGCTTCCTACAATGAGCAGTTCTTC.

This clonotype was seen a handful of times. The chain uses TRBV4-3 and TRBJ2-7; 7 bases agree with TRBD1. The CDR3 loop spans 14 amino acids. CDR1 and CDR2 from the germline V gene are LGHNA and YSLEER. The trim removed 4 bases at V and 3 bases at J, leaving 6 bases unmatched. The DNA of the CDR3 is TGCGCCAGCAGCCGCGGACAGGCCAGCTACGAGCAGTACTTC. Its protein product is CASSRGQASYEQYF.

V usage is TRBV7-3 and J usage is TRBJ1-2; 7 bases match TRBD1. With 3 bases clipped from V and 4 bases from J, the junction kept 11 bases outside the gene matches. CDR1 and CDR2 from the germline V gene are SGHTA and FQGTGA. This CDR3 comprises 16 residues. CDR3 nucleotide sequence: TGTGCCAGCAGCTTTGCGATTAGGGGGCCTCGCTATGGCTACACCTTC. Translation: CASSFAIRGPRYGYTF.

This clonotype was counted only a few times. The DNA for the CDR3 is TGCGCCAGCAGCAGGACGACAGGGGGCTTCTACAATGAGCAGTTCTTC. Translating it yields CASSRTTGGFYNEQFF. The V call is TRBV5-1, the J call TRBJ2-1; 10 bases are a match to TRBD1. The CDR3 length is 16 residues. Germline V gene data show CDR1 as SGHRS and CDR2 as YFSETQ. The J segment lost 3 bases and the V segment lost 4 bases, leaving 7 bases of the junction unmatched.

The V and J genes are TRBV20-1 and TRBJ2-1, with TRBD2 matching over 14 bases. Losses at the gene ends were 0 bases for V and 8 bases for J; bases not matched to a gene: 3. This CDR3 contains 15 residues. CDR1 and CDR2 from the germline V gene are DFQATT and SNEGSKA (reference sequence). CDR3 protein: CSARDGTSGSDEQFF. In nucleotides, the CDR3 is TGCAGTGCTAGAGATGGGACTAGCGGGAGTGATGAGCAGTTCTTC.

This clonotype has ten or more counts. The V gene is TRBV6-6, the J gene TRBJ2-7; possible D gene TRBD2, 6 bases. Germline CDR1 MNHNY, CDR2 SVGAGI (reference sequence). V was clipped by 7 bases and J by 6 bases, with 16 bases between them. This CDR3 has 13 amino acids. The CDR3 spells CASIGTAGGEQYF. As DNA, the CDR3 is TGTGCCAGCATAGGGACCGCCGGGGGCGAGCAGTACTTC.

CDR3 sequence (DNA): TGTGCCAGCAGCTTATTTCCGGAGACCCAAGAGACCCAGTACTTC. Its translation: CASSLFPETQETQYF. The gene calls are TRBV7-6 and TRBJ2-5; D is undetermined. The CDR3 covers 15 residues. Germline values: CDR1 SGHVS, CDR2 FNYEAQ. The V gene lost 2 bases and the J gene lost 1 base, with 11 bases spanning the gap.

This clonotype was seen only a few times. The genes are TRBV2 and TRBJ2-3; perhaps TRBD2 as D (6 bases). The CDR3 has 14 residues. Per germline, CDR1 SNHLY and CDR2 FYNNEI. V shed 4 bases and J shed 8 bases, with 16 bases lying between them. This CDR3 reads CASSGDSYLGTQYF. The CDR3 bases are TGTGCCAGCAGTGGGGACTCCTATCTCGGTACGCAGTATTTT.

The chain employs TRBV6-1 and TRBJ1-2; 7 nucleotides align to TRBD1. Unmatched junction bases numbered 6, after V lost 6 bases and J lost 5 bases. The CDR3 extends over 13 amino acids. CDR1 MNHNS and CDR2 SASEGT come from the germline V gene. The chain's CDR3 is CASRAGGGYGYTF. CDR3 nucleotide sequence: TGTGCCAGCAGGGCAGGGGGAGGGTATGGCTACACCTTC.

This clonotype was recorded at least ten times. The rearrangement joins TRBV6-6 to TRBJ2-5; the match to TRBD2 covers 8 bases. The CDR3 sequence is 15 residues long. The germline V gene has CDR1 MNHNY and CDR2 SVGAGI (reference sequence). V gave up 5 bases and J gave up 4 bases; unmatched junction bases: 9. The CDR3 reads CASSPAGTRLETQYF. CDR3 bases: TGTGCCAGCAGTCCCGCCGGGACTAGGCTAGAGACCCAGTACTTC.